This entry concerns a single T cell receptor beta chain. Its antigen is unidentified. PCR used 60 Vbeta primers and 13 Jbeta primers. The repertoire was sequenced with immunoSEQ multiplex PCR; TCRdb's copy has only in-frame clones and lacks some. The sample has roughly 200,000 clones, over 70% seen once. The data were taken from a study of cytomegalovirus exposure and HLA in healthy donors. Study-level points and caveats: The study put 150 or so TCR beta chains on its list as cytomegalovirus-associated.

Germline V gene lookup returns CDR1 SGHAT and CDR2 FQNNGV. The CDR3 is 13 amino acids. This cohort consisted of healthy bone marrow donors. At the time of sampling, donors were nominally healthy, though unrecorded immune exposures were likely. The TCR comes from a boy aged 2-9 years in good health and CMV-seronegative. The specimen sequenced was PBMCs. J is TRBJ2-5 and V is TRBV11-2; D is perhaps TRBD2 (6 bases). The J call may be faulty, since TRBJ2-7 better matches the DNA end. CDR3 amino acids: CAIPKAGTYEQYF. In nucleotides, the CDR3 is TGTGCCATCCCAAAGGCGGGAACCTACGAGCAGTACTTC.